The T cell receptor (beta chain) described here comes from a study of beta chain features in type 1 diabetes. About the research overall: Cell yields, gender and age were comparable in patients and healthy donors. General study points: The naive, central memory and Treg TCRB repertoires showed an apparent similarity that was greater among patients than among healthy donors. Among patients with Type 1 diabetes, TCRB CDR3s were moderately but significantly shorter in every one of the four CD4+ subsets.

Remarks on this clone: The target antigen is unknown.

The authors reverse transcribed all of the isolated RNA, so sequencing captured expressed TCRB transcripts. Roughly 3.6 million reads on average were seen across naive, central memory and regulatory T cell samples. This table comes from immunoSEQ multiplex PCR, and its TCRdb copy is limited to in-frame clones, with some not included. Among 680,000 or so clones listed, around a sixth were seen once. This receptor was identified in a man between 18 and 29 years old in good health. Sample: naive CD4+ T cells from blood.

The CDR3 sequence is CASGKSNTEAFF. The CDR3 DNA reads as TGTGCCTCAGGGAAATCGAACACTGAAGCTTTCTTT. The V call is TRBV7-9, the J call TRBJ1-1; D is possibly TRBD1 (5 bases). Germline CDR1 reads SEHNR; CDR2 reads FQNEAQ (reference sequence). The CDR3 sequence is 12 residues long. Trimming took off 11 bases at V and 1 base at J, with 11 bases between the two ends.